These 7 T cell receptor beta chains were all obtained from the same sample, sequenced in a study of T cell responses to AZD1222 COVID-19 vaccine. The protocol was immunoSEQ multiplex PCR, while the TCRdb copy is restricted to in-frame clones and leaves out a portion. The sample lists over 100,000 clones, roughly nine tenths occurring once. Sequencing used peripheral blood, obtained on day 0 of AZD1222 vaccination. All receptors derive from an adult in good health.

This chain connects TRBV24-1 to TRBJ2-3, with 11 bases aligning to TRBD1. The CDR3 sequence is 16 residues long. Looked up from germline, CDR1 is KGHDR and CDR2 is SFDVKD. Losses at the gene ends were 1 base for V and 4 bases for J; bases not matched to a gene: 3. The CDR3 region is CATSDFLGQGADTQYF. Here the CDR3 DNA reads TGTGCCACCAGTGATTTTTTGGGACAGGGGGCAGATACGCAGTATTTT.

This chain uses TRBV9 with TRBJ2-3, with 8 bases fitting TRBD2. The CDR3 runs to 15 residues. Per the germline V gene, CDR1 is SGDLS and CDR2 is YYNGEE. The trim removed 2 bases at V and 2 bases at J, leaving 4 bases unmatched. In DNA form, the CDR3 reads TGTGCCAGCAGCGTCCGCGGGGGGTACACAGATACGCAGTATTTT. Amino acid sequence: CASSVRGGYTDTQYF.

The CDR3 region has the DNA TGTGCCAGCAGCCAAACGGACAGAAATCCGTACGAGCAGTACTTC. This sequence encodes CASSQTDRNPYEQYF. The rearrangement uses TRBV3-1 (or the pseudogene TRBV3-2) and TRBJ2-7, with a weak D call TRBD1 (6 bases). V was pared by 2 bases and J by 4 bases, with 15 bases between. Germline loops: CDR1 LGHDT, CDR2 YNNKEL (reference sequence). The CDR3 length is 15 residues.

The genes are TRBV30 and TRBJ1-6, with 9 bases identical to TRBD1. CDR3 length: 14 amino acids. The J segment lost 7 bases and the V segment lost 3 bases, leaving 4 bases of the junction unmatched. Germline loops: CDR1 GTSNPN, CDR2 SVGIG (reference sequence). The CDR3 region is CAWSGDRVNSPLHF. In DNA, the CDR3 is TGTGCCTGGAGCGGGGACAGGGTCAATTCACCCCTCCACTTT.

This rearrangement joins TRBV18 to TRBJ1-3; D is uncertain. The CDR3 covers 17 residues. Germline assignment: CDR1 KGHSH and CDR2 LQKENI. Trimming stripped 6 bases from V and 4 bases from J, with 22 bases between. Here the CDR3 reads CASSKTGLTPLGNTIYF. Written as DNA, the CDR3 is TGTGCCAGCTCCAAGACTGGATTAACTCCCTTGGGAAACACCATATATTTT.

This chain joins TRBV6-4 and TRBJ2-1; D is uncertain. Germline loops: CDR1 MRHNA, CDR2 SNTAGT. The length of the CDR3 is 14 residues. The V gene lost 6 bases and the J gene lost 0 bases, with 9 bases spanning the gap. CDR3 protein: CASSPSSSYNEQFF. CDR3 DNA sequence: TGTGCCAGCAGCCCTAGTAGCTCCTACAATGAGCAGTTCTTC.

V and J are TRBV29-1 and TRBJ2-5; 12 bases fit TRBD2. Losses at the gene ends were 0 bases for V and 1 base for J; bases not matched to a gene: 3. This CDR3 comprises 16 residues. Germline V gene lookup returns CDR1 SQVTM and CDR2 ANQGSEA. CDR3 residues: CSVEEWGLAGQETQYF. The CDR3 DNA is TGCAGCGTTGAAGAGTGGGGACTAGCGGGCCAAGAGACCCAGTACTTC.